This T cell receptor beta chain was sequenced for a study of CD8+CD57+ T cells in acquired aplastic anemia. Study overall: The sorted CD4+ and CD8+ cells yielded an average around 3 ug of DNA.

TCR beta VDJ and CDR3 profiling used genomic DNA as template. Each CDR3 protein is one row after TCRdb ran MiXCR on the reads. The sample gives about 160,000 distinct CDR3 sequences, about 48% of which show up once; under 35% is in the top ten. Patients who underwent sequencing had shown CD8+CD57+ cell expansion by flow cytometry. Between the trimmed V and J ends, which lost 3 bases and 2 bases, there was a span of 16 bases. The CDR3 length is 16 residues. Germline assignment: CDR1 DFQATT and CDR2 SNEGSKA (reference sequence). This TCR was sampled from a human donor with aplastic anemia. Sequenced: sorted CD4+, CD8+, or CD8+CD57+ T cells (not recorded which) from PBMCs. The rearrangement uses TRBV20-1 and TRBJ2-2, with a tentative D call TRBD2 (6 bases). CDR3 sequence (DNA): TGCAGTGCTAGTGGGGTTCTAGCGCGAAACACCGGGGAGCTGTTTTTT. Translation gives CSASGVLARNTGELFF.